This TCR beta chain was captured by sequencing in a study of shared clonotypes between healthy human individuals (dated by TCRdb to about 2020). Broadly, across the study: The cohort included three men and a couple of women between 18 and 49 years of age. For each donor, three plates each were used for CD4 naive and CD4 memory, two plates were used for CD8 naive, and one plate was used for CD8 memory. Blood TCR repertoires of a handful of healthy adults were deeply sequenced to estimate repertoire size and the extent of clonotype sharing between individuals. Leukapheresis yielded between about 0.9 and 10 billion PBMCs per donor. Libraries were prepared and TCR repertoires were sequenced by different laboratories using diverse techniques, in order to increase sequencing depth and limit assay-specific biases.

V loses 4 bases of germline sequence and J loses 4 bases, and the interval between the two ends is 13 bases. CDR1 SGHVS and CDR2 FNYEAQ were looked up in the germline V gene. The CDR3, from cysteine to phenylalanine, totals 15 residues. Just CDR3 DNA is preserved here, 45 bases in frame from base 1. This clone has just one count. Its antigen is not yet known. No quality values exist for individual bases; no much larger clone is one base distant. The investigation overall reported the following: About 4.5% of naive CD4, more than 3% of naive CD8, 2.3% of memory CD4, and over 0.35% of memory CD8 clonotypes were shared across a few donors. Because the study included only a small number of donors, the genetic and exposure-history diversity represented was limited. Larger estimated clonotype richness was generally found for naive subsets than for memory subsets. Only blood was sampled, and tissue TCR repertoires likely differ from those in blood. Higher generation probabilities were observed for clonotypes shared by all four sorted-subset donors than for non-shared clonotypes. Rarefaction of sorted-subset datasets indicated incomplete sequencing despite the large sequencing depth. Pairwise subsampling led to the expectation that sequencing depth would affect the degree of clonotype sharing among donors.

Using the deep immunoSEQ assay, TCR CDR3 regions were amplified from genomic DNA by multiplex PCR. Genomic DNA extracted from each cell subset was distributed evenly over all wells of several immunoSEQ 96-well plates, and each plate served as one replicate. For sorted subsets, around 0.2 ug of genomic DNA, equivalent to 25,000 to 35,000 T cell genomes, went into each replicate PCR. Purified libraries were quantified with a Qubit 3.0 fluorometer, sized on a Bioanalyzer 2100, and re-quantified with the KAPA Library Quantification kit. Every immunoSEQ 96-well plate was sequenced on a dedicated single-read 150-cycle Illumina NextSeq 550 flow cell. Per the source publication's procedure: The immunoSEQ output contained only junctional sequences without quality scores, so filtering could not match that applied to full-length reads. To assign V/J genes and CDR3, sequences were annotated against IMGT germline references using PyIR, a Python wrapper for IgBLAST v1.9. Reads were removed for weak V/J assignments (E-value above 1e-6), missing CDR3, stop codons, out-of-frame junctions, or ambiguous translated residues. V3J clonotypes were defined as sequences sharing the same inferred V gene, J gene, and CDR3 amino acid sequence. To compute the percentage overlap between repertoires, the number of shared unique clonotypes was divided by the size of the smaller repertoire. RTK rarefaction, the Chao1 estimator, and Recon v2.1 estimates of unobserved clonotypes were used to assess repertoire richness. For all TCRbeta clonotypes obtained by the gDNA method from a handful of donors, generation probabilities were computed with OLGA. Held by TCRdb, this immuneACCESS table contains in-frame sequences only and omits some clones. Under half of the omission traces to an unresolved V gene where checked; the cause of the rest is unknown. V, J and clone size were drawn from that table, and D and trimming were deduced from the DNA. The sample records almost 700,000 clones, under 95% of which are singletons. Of the sample, about 24% falls within the top ten clones.

CD8 naive samples were obtained by positive selection for CCR7 among CD45RO-negative cells, yielding a CD45RA+CCR7+ population from which TemRA cells were excluded. Healthy HIV-negative adults with no recently reported acute infections or vaccinations were included as donors. Every donor was a Caucasian adult living in Nashville, Tennessee, USA. Blood was collected by leukapheresis, and PBMCs were isolated by Ficoll-Histopaque density gradient centrifugation and then cryopreserved in liquid nitrogen vapor phase. Analytical flow cytometry was used to check the purity and quantity of every magnetically sorted T cell population. Genomic DNA was isolated from every sorted fraction and measured by UV absorbance on a Nanodrop 2000c.

The rearrangement joined TRBV7-6 to TRBJ2-2, with the D segment identity uncertain. The specimen was naive CD8+ T cells sorted from blood. The sample's cell subset or site label, decoded: CD45RA+CCR7+. This TCR was recovered from a man under 40 in good health. The bases are TGTGCCAGCAGCTCTCCTGAAAAGGGCACCGGGGAGCTGTTTTTT. This is translated as CASSSPEKGTGELFF.